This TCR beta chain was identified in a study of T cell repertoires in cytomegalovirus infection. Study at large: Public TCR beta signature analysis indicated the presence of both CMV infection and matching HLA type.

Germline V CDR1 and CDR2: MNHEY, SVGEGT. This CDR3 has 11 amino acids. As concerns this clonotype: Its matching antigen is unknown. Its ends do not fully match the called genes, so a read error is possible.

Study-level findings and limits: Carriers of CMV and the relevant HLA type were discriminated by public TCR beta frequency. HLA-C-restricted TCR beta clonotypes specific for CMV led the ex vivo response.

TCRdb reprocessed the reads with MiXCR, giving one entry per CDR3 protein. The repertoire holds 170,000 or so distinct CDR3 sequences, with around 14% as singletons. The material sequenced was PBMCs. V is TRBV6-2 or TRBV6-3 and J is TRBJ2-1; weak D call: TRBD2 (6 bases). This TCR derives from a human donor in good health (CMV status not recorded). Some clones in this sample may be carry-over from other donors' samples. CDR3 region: CASGYSGKQFF. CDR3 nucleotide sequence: TGTGCCAGCGGTTATAGCGGTAAGCAGTTCTTC.